What follows describes a single T cell receptor (beta chain). Its target antigen remains unknown. No base quality information exists; no much larger clone differs at one position. In the prospective study, participants were roughly 18 to 100 years old, resided in about two dozen geographic areas of the United States, and were enrolled through a virtual design. Cohort assignment in the prospective study relied on participant-reported clinical history from a screening survey and a study questionnaire. In the prospective study, whole blood, serum and a nasopharyngeal or oropharyngeal swab were collected from each participant by mobile phlebotomists. Participants in the prospective study had the option to provide additional blood draws and questionnaires over a 2-month period. Before DNA extraction, prospective study blood samples were shipped either frozen or at room temperature. TCRbeta CDR3 regions were amplified from genomic DNA using the immunoSEQ Assay, a bias-controlled multiplex PCR. From the authors' description of their analysis: Nucleated cell counts per sample were estimated from amplification of reference gene primers within the assay. Sequence reads were collapsed and filtered to measure the absolute abundance of every unique TCRbeta CDR3 rearrangement. For each sample, productive Simpson clonality was calculated as the square root of Simpson's diversity index over productive rearrangements. TCRdb stores this immuneACCESS table with in-frame sequences only. Part of the clones is absent; in the studies checked, under half of the shortfall reflects unresolved V genes, and no reason is known for the rest. V and J calls and clone size come straight from that table; D and trimming were deduced from the DNA. For this sample the table gives approximately 330,000 clones, of which approximately 86% were detected only once. Around 4.5% of the sample lies in the top ten.

The cysteine opens and the phenylalanine closes a CDR3 of 16 amino acids. The read is trimmed to its CDR3 DNA, 48 bases read in frame from base 1. Trimming leaves V shorter by 4 bases and J shorter by 7 bases, with the junction holding 8 bases beyond the gene matches. CDR1 and CDR2 are read off the germline V gene as SGDLS and YYNGEE. The data belong to a study of blood T cell repertoires in COVID-19 (TCRdb year 2020). With regard to the full study: Collaborator samples came from the United States, Italy and Spain and covered acute and convalescent phases of COVID-19. The prospective study material was composed of cDNA or gDNA derived from T cells, B-cell-depleted T cells, or PBMCs. Deeply sampled blood TCRbeta repertoires from subjects exposed to, actively infected with, or recovered from COVID-19 were included in the dataset. The repertoires were released in a freely available public database meant as a resource for research on the immune response to SARS-CoV-2. Samples came from the ongoing ImmuneRACE study (first 160 participants) plus 1,254 subjects from 6 global collaborators. Sample metadata almost always included a de-identified subject ID, COVID-19 status, age in years and sex. HLA class I and class II types, where available, came from metadata supplied by the sample provider rather than from assay-based typing. The research as a whole found: Clinical and demographic metadata were provided uncurated, with the amount varying by source and participant.

The chain links TRBV9 with TRBJ1-6, and TRBD1 aligns with 10 junction nucleotides. Sequenced material: PBMCs or T cells enriched from blood (not recorded which). This sequence was found in a woman aged 40 to 50 with acute COVID-19. The DNA is TGTGCCAGCAGCTCCCACGCGGACAGGGGGAATTCACCCCTCCACTTT. The encoded protein is CASSSHADRGNSPLHF.